Included here is one T cell receptor beta chain sequence, with context. The target antigen is unknown. The sample comes from a study of T-cell memory formation after mild COVID-19. Turning to the study itself: Clustering of TCRs was largely donor specific.

It was 5'RACE with constant-segment primers that produced the TCR alpha and TCR beta cDNA libraries, which carried sample barcodes and UMIs. TCRdb reanalysed the 5' RACE reads using MiXCR and keeps one entry per CDR3 protein. In the table there are 290,000 or so distinct CDR3 sequences, roughly 19% of which are singletons. Study results and caveats: Balance between CD4 and CD8 was seen in clones contracting day 15 to 85, and a CD4+ lean was seen in later expanders. Mainly in CM and EM were contracting CD4+ clones; CD8+ were in EMRA.

CDR1 and CDR2 from the germline V gene are SGHRS and YFSETQ. CDR3 size: 13 residues. Trimming cost V 4 bases and J 6 bases, with 10 bases left between them. The chain joins TRBV5-1 to TRBJ2-2; D ambiguous. The origin of this receptor is a man aged 18-30 years who had mild COVID-19 (a few samples of this study predate the infection). Cell type and time point are not known. The sample was PBMCs or a T cell subset sorted from them (not recorded which). In DNA form, the CDR3 reads TGCGCCAGCAGCATGGCAATGTCCGGGGAGCTGTTTTTT. This translates into CASSMAMSGELFF.